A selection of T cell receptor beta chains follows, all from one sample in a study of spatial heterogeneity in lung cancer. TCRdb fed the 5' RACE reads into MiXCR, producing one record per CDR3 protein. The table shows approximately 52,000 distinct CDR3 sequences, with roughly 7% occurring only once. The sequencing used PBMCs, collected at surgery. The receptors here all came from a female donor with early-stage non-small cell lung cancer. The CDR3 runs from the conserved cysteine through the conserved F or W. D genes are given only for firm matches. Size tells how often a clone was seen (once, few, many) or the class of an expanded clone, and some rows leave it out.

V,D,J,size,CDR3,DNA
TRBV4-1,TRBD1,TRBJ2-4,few,CASSQRGQTGKNIQYF,TGCGCCAGCAGCCAGAGGGGACAGACGGGCAAAAACATTCAGTACTTC
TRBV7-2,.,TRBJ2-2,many,CASSSGAHWNTGELFF,TGTGCCAGCAGCTCTGGGGCACACTGGAACACCGGGGAGCTGTTTTTT
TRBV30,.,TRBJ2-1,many,CAWTMTRSGEQFF,TGTGCCTGGACTATGACTAGGTCTGGCGAGCAGTTCTTC
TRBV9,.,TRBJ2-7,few,CASSGDSYEQYF,TGTGCCAGCAGCGGAGACAGCTACGAGCAGTACTTC
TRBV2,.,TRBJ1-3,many,CASSRLPTYSGNTIYF,TGTGCCAGCTCGCGCCTTCCCACTTACTCTGGAAACACCATATATTTT
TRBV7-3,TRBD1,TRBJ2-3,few,CASSPTGTGGTDTQYF,TGTGCCAGCAGCCCTACCGGGACAGGGGGAACAGATACGCAGTATTTT
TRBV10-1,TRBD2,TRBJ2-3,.,CASSGAGYTQYF,TGCGCCAGCAGTGGAGCGGGGTATACGCAGTATTTT
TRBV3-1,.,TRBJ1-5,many,CASSQEWGNQPQHF,TGTGCCAGCAGCCAAGAATGGGGGAATCAGCCCCAGCATTTT
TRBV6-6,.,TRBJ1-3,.,CASSLGRTISGNTIYF,TGTGCCAGCAGTTTGGGCAGGACCATCTCTGGAAACACCATATATTTT
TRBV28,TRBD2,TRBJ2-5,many,CASSVAGGRRETQYF,TGTGCCAGCAGTGTAGCGGGGGGGCGTCGGGAGACCCAGTACTTC
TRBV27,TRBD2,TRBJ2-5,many,CASSLFGLAQETQYF,TGTGCCAGCAGTTTGTTCGGACTAGCCCAAGAGACCCAGTACTTC
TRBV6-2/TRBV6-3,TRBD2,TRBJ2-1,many,CASSEGGSYNEQFF,TGTGCCAGCAGTGAGGGAGGGAGTTACAATGAGCAGTTCTTC
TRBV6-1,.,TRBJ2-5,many,CASRLEETQYF,TGTGCCAGCAGGCTGGAAGAGACCCAGTACTTC
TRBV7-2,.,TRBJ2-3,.,CASSRGWSTDTQYF,TGTGCCAGCAGCCGGGGTTGGAGCACAGATACGCAGTATTTT
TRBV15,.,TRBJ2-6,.,CATASRAGANVLTF,TGTGCCACCGCCAGTAGAGCCGGCGCCAACGTCCTGACTTTC
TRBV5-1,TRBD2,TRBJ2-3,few,CASSPVRGAEVTDTQYF,TGCGCCAGCAGCCCCGTGCGGGGGGCCGAGGTTACAGATACGCAGTATTTT
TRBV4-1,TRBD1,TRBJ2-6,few,CASSQGTGALSGANVLTF,TGCGCCAGCAGCCAAGGTACAGGGGCGCTCTCTGGGGCCAACGTCCTGACTTTC
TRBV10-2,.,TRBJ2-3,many,CASSGRGSPTDTQYF,TGCGCCAGCAGTGGCCGTGGCAGCCCCACAGATACGCAGTATTTT